This TCR beta chain was identified during a study of cytotoxic CD8 clonotypes in ibrutinib-treated CLL. As for the study in general: The subjects consisted of roughly twelve relapsed/refractory and around 15 treatment-naive individuals, with approximately 18 IGHV unmutated. Investigators collected response samples after a median roughly 12 months of treatment, range 6 to 36.

Measured with immunoSEQ multiplex PCR; TCRdb has only the in-frame clones, and not every one. The table includes approximately 320,000 clones, about 64% detected once. V was pared by 11 bases and J by 0 bases, with 16 bases of the junction left unmatched. Germline V gene data show CDR1 as SNHLY and CDR2 as FYNNEI. This CDR3 has 18 amino acids. Regarding the study as a whole: The clonality went up when patients responded to ibrutinib and dropped back toward baseline at progression. Starting clonality was above that of age-matched healthy donors and tracked circulating CD8+ T-cell counts.

A remark on this clone: The antigen is unknown.

The sample consisted of PBMCs, taken after 36 months of ibrutinib treatment. This TCR was recovered from a human donor with chronic lymphocytic leukemia. This chain connects TRBV2 to TRBJ2-3; 11 nucleotides agree with TRBD1. The CDR3 nucleotides are TGTGCCGGAGGGGGGACAGGGGGACCACCAGTTAGCACAGATACGCAGTATTTT. Residues: CAGGGTGGPPVSTDTQYF.